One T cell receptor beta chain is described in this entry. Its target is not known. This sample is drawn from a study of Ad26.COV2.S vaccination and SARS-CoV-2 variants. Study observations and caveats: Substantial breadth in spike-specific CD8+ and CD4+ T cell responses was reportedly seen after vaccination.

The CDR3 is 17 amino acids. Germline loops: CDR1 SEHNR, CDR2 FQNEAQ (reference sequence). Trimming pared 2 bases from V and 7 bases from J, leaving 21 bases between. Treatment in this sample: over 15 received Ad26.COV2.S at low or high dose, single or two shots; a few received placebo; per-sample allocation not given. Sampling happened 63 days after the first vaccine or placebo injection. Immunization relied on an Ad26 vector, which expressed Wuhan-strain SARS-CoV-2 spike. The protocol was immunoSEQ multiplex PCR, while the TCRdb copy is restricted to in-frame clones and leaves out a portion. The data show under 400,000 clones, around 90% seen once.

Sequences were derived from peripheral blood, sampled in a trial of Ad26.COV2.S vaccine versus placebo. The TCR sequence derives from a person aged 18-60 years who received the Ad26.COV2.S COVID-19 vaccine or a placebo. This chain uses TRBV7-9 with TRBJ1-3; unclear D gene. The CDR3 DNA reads TGTGCCAGCAGCTTAATTAGCTTGCCGGACTCTGTGAACACCATATATTTT. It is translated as CASSLISLPDSVNTIYF. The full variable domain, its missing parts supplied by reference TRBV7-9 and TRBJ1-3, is DTGVSQNPRHKITKRGQNVTFRCDPISEHNRLYWYRQTLGQGPEFLTYFQNEAQLEKSRLLSDRFSAERPKGSFSTLEIQRTEQGDSAMYLCASSLISLPDSVNTIYFGEGSWLTVV.